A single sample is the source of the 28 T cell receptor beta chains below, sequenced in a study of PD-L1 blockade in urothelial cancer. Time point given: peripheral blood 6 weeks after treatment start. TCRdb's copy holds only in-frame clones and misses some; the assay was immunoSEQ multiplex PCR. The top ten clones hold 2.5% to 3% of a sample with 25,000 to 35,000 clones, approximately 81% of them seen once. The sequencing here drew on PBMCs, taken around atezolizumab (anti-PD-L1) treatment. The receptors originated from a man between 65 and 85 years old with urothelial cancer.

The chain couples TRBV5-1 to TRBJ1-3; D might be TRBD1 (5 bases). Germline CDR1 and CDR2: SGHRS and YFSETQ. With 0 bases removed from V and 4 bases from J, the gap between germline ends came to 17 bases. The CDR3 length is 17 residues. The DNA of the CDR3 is TGCGCCAGCAGCTTGGCCGGCAAGGGGAGGACGGGAAACACCATATATTTT. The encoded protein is CASSLAGKGRTGNTIYF.

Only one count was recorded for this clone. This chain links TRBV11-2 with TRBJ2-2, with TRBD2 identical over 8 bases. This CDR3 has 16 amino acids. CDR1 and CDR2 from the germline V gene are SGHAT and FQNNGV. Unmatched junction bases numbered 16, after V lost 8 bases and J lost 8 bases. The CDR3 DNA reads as TGTGCCAGCGGGGCAGATTGGCGGGAGGACCTGGGGGAGCTGTTTTTT. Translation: CASGADWREDLGELFF. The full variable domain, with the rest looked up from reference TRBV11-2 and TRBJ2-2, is EAGVAQSPRYKIIEKRQSVAFWCNPISGHATLYWYQQILGQGPKLLIQFQNNGVVDDSQLPKDRFSAERLKGVDSTLKIQPAKLEDSAVYLCASGADWREDLGELFFGEGSRLTVL.

The CDR3 spells CATRAQRGNAYEQYF. CDR3 DNA sequence: TGTGCCACCAGAGCTCAAAGGGGAAACGCCTACGAGCAGTACTTC. This chain uses TRBV15 with TRBJ2-7; possibly TRBD1 for D (5 bases). The CDR3 length is 15 residues. CDR1 and CDR2 (germline): LNHNV, YYDKDF (reference sequence). Trimming cost V 6 bases and J 2 bases, with 17 bases left between them. Variable domain in full (rest from reference TRBV15 and TRBJ2-7): DAMVIQNPRYQVTQFGKPVTLSCSQTLNHNVMYWYQQKSSQAPKLLFHYYDKDFNNEADTPDNFQSRRPNTSFCFLDIRSPGLGDTAMYLCATRAQRGNAYEQYFGPGTRLTVT.

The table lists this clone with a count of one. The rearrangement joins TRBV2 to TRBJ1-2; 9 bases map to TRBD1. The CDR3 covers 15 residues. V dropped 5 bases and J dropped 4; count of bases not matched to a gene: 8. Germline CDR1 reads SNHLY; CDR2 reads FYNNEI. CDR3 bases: TGTGCCAGCAGTCCGGGACAGGGACTTGGCTATGGCTACACCTTC. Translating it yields CASSPGQGLGYGYTF. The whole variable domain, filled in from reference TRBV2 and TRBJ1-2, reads EPEVTQTPSHQVTQMGQEVILRCVPISNHLYFYWYRQILGQKVEFLVSFYNNEISEKSEIFDDQFSVERPDGSNFTLKIRSTKLEDSAMYFCASSPGQGLGYGYTFGSGTRLTVV.

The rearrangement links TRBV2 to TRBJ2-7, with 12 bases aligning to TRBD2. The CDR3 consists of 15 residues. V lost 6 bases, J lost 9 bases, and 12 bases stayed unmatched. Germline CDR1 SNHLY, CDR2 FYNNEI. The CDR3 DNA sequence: TGTGCCAGCAGGGCCGAGACTAGCGGGAGCCTCGGGCAGTACTTC. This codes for CASRAETSGSLGQYF.

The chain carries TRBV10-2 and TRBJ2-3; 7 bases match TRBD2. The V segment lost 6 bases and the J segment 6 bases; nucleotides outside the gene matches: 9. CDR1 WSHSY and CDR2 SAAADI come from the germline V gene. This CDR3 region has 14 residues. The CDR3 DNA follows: TGCGCCAGCAGGAGGGCTAGCGGCGCGGATACGCAGTATTTT. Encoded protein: CASRRASGADTQYF.

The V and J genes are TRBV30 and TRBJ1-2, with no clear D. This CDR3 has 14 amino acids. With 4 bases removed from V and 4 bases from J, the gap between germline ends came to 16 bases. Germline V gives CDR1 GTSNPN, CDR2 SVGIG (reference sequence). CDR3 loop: CAWKSELSVYGYTF. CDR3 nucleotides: TGTGCCTGGAAATCGGAACTTAGCGTCTATGGCTACACCTTC.

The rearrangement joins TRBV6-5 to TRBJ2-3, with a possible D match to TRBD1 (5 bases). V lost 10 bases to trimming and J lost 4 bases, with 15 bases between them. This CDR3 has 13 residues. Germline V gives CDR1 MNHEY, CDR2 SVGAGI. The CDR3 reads CATGRDLADTQYF. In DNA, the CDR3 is TGTGCCACCGGCAGGGATTTAGCAGATACGCAGTATTTT.

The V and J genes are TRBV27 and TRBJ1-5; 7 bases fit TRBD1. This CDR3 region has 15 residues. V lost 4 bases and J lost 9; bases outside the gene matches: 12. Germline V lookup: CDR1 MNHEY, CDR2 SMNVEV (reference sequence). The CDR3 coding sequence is TGTGCCAGCAGTTCGATGACAGGGCCACTCGGGCCCCAGCATTTT. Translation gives CASSSMTGPLGPQHF.

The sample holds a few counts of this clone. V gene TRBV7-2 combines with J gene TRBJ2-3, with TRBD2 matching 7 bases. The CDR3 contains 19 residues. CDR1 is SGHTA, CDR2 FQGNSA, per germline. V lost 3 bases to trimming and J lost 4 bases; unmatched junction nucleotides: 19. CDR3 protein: CASSFRSGVWVRTPDTQYF. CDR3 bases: TGTGCCAGCAGCTTCCGCAGCGGGGTTTGGGTCCGCACCCCAGATACGCAGTATTTT.

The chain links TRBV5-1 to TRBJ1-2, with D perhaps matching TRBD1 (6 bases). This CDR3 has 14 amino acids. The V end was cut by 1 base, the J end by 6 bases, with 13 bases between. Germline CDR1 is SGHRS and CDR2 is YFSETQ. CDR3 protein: CASSLSGQGNGYTF. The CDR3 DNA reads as TGCGCCAGCAGCTTGTCAGGGCAGGGGAATGGCTACACCTTC.

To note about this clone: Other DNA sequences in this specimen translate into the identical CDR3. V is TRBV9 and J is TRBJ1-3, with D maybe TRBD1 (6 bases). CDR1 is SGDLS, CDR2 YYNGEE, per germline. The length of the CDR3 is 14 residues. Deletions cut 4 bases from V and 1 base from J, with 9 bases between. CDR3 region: CASSSGTSGNTIYF. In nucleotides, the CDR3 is TGTGCCAGCAGCTCTGGGACATCTGGAAACACCATATATTTT.

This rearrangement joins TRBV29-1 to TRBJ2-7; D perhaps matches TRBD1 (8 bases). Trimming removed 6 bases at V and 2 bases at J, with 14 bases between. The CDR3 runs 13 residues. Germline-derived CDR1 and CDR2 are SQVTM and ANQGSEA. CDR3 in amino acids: CSVFTGGAYEQYF. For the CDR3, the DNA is TGCAGCGTGTTCACAGGGGGGGCCTACGAGCAGTACTTC.

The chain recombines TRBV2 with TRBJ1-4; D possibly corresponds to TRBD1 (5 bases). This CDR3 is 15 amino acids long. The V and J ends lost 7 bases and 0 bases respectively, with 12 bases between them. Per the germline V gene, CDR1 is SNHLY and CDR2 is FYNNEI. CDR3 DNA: TGTGCCAGCATGCGGGGCGATGCAACTAATGAAAAACTGTTTTTT. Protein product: CASMRGDATNEKLFF. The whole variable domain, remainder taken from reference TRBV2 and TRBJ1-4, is EPEVTQTPSHQVTQMGQEVILRCVPISNHLYFYWYRQILGQKVEFLVSFYNNEISEKSEIFDDQFSVERPDGSNFTLKIRSTKLEDSAMYFCASMRGDATNEKLFFGSGTQLSVL.

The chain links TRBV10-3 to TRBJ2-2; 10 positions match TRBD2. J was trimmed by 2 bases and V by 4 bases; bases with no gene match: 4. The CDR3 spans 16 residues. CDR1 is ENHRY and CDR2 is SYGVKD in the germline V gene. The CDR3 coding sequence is TGTGCCATCAGTGTAGCGGGAGGCAGAAACACCGGGGAGCTGTTTTTT. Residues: CAISVAGGRNTGELFF.

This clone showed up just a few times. The CDR3 protein is CASSLLVGQGSSNEQFF. In DNA, the CDR3 is TGTGCCAGCAGTTTACTAGTAGGGCAGGGAAGCTCCAATGAGCAGTTCTTC. This chain joins TRBV28 and TRBJ2-1; D might be TRBD1 (5 bases). The CDR3 is 17 amino acids. Germline V lookup: CDR1 MDHEN, CDR2 SYDVKM. V was pared by 2 bases and J by 6 bases, with 20 bases between.

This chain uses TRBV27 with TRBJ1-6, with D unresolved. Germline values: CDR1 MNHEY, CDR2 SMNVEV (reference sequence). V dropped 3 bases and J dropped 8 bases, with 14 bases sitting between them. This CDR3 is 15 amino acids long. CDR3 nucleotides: TGTGCCAGCAGTTTCGAGGCTGGAGCCCATTCACCCCTCCACTTT. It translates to CASSFEAGAHSPLHF.

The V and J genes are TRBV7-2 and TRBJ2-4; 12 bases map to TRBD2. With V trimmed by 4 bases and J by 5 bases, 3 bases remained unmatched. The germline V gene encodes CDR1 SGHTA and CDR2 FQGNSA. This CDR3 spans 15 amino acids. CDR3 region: CASSWTSGVENIQYF. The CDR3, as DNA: TGTGCCAGCAGCTGGACTAGCGGGGTCGAAAACATTCAGTACTTC.

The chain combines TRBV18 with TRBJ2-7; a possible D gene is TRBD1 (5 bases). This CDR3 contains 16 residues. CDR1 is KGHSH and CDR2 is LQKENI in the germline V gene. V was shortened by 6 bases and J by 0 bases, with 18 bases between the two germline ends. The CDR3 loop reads CASSLNLGVNSYEQYF. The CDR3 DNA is TGTGCCAGCTCCCTTAATTTAGGGGTGAACTCCTACGAGCAGTACTTC.

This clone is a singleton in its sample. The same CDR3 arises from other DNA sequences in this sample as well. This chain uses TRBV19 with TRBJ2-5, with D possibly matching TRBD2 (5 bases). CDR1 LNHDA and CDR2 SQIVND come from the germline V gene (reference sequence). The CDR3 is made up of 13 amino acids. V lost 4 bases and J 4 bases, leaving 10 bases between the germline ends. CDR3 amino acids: CASSTLRGETQYF. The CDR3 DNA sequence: TGTGCCAGTAGTACCCTTCGGGGAGAGACCCAGTACTTC.

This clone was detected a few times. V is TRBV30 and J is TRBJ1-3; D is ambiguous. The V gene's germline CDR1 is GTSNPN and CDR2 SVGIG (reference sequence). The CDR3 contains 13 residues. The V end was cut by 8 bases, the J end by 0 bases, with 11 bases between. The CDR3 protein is CAHAGSSGNTIYF. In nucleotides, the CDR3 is TGTGCCCACGCAGGCTCCTCTGGAAACACCATATATTTT. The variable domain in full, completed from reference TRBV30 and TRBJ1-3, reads SQTIHQWPATLVQPVGSPLSLECTVEGTSNPNLYWYRQAAGRGLQLLFYSVGIGQISSEVPQNLSASRPQDRQFILSSKKLLLSDSGFYLCAHAGSSGNTIYFGEGSWLTVV.

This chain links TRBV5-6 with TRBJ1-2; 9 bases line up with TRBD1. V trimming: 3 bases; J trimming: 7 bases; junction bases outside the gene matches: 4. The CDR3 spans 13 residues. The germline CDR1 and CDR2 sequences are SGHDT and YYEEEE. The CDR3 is CASSWDRDPGYTF. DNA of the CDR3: TGTGCCAGCAGCTGGGACAGGGACCCTGGCTACACCTTC.

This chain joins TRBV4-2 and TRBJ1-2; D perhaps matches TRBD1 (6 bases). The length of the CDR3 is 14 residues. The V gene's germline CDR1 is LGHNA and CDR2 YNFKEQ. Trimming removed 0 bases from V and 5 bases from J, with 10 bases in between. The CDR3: CASSQDRGLYGYTF. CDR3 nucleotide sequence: TGTGCCAGCAGCCAAGACAGGGGTCTATATGGCTACACCTTC.

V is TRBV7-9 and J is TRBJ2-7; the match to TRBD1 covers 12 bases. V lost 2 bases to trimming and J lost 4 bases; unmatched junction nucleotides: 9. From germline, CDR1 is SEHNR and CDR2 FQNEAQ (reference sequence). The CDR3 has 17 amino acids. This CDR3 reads CASSLFGTGGSRYEQYF. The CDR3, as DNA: TGTGCCAGCAGCTTATTTGGGACAGGGGGCTCTCGGTACGAGCAGTACTTC. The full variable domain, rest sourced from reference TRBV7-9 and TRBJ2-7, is DTGVSQNPRHKITKRGQNVTFRCDPISEHNRLYWYRQTLGQGPEFLTYFQNEAQLEKSRLLSDRFSAERPKGSFSTLEIQRTEQGDSAMYLCASSLFGTGGSRYEQYFGPGTRLTVT.

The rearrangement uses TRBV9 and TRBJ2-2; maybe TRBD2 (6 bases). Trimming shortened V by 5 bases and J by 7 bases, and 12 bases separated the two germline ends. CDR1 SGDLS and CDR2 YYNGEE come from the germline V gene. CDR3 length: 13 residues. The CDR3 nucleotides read TGTGCCAGCAGGCCCTCCGGGAGCGGGGAGCTGTTTTTT. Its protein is CASRPSGSGELFF.

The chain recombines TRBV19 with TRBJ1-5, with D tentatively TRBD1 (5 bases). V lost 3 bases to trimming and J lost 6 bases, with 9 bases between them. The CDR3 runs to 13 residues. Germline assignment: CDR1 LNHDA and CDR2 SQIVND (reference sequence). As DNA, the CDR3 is TGTGCCAGTAGTATGCTGGGGGGTCAGCCCCAGCATTTT. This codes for CASSMLGGQPQHF.

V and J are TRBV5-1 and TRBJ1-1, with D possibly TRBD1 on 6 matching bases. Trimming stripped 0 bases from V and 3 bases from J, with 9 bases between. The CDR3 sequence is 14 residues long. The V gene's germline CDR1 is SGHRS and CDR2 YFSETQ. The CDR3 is CASSLGGHYTEAFF. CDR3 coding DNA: TGCGCCAGCAGCTTGGGGGGACACTACACTGAAGCTTTCTTT.

In DNA form, the CDR3 reads TGCAGTGTTGGTCGGGACACCATATATTTT. This translates into CSVGRDTIYF. The V gene is TRBV20-1, the J gene TRBJ1-3; D gene uncertain. Germline CDR1 and CDR2: DFQATT and SNEGSKA (reference sequence). The CDR3 consists of 10 residues. Between the trimmed V and J ends, which lost 7 bases and 8 bases, there was a span of 9 bases.